These T cell receptor beta chains were read from a single sample in a study of early stage breast cancer tumors. Sequencing used immunoSEQ multiplex PCR; TCRdb keeps in-frame clones, though not all of them. This sample has more than 65,000 clones; 65% to 85% occur once, and the top ten carry approximately 4.8%. The specimen sequenced was blood. The receptors were gathered from a person aged 35-55 years with breast cancer. The CDR3 runs from the conserved cysteine through the conserved F or W. D genes are given only for firm matches. Only some rows state a clone size, as once, few, many or a class for expanded clones.

-	TRBV18	TRBJ2-7	13	-	CASSPGPYYEQYF	TGTGCCAGCTCACCGGGACCCTACTACGAGCAGTACTTC
-	TRBV28	TRBJ2-1	12	few	CASRTPYNEQFF	TGTGCCAGCAGGACCCCTTACAATGAGCAGTTCTTC
-	TRBV7-9	TRBJ2-3	16	once	CASSLGDLPSRDTQYF	TGTGCCAGCAGCTTAGGGGACCTTCCCTCTCGGGATACGCAGTATTTT
TRBD1	TRBV15	TRBJ1-1	15	once	CATSSGDREVSEAFF	TGTGCCACCAGCAGTGGTGACAGGGAAGTGTCTGAAGCTTTCTTT
-	TRBV30	TRBJ1-4	14	-	CAWSVAKGPRKLLF	TGTGCCTGGAGTGTAGCCAAAGGGCCCCGCAAACTGCTTTTT
-	TRBV30	TRBJ1-1	14	-	CAWSVLGEGAEAFF	TGTGCCTGGAGTGTATTAGGGGAAGGAGCTGAAGCTTTCTTT
TRBD2	TRBV5-6	TRBJ2-5	14	-	CASSIGGAAKTQYF	TGTGCCAGCAGCATCGGGGGGGCGGCGAAGACCCAGTACTTC
-	TRBV28	TRBJ1-1	12	-	CASISSDTEAFF	TGTGCCAGCATATCCTCCGACACTGAAGCTTTCTTT
TRBD2	TRBV15	TRBJ2-1	12	-	CATEGLANEQFF	TGTGCCACCGAAGGACTAGCGAATGAGCAGTTCTTC
TRBD2	TRBV19	TRBJ2-7	15	-	CASSISSGEAYEQYF	TGTGCCAGTAGTATTTCGAGCGGGGAAGCCTACGAGCAGTACTTC
-	TRBV27	TRBJ2-7	13	-	CASSFPPLYEQYF	TGTGCCAGCAGTTTCCCCCCTCTATACGAGCAGTACTTC
TRBD1	TRBV10-1	TRBJ2-3	18	-	CASSERRPGQGRRDTQYF	TGCGCCAGCAGTGAGCGGAGACCGGGACAGGGTCGTCGAGATACGCAGTATTTT
-	TRBV6-1	TRBJ1-5	16	few	CASSEIIQVTNQPQHF	TGTGCCAGCAGTGAAATTATACAGGTTACCAATCAGCCCCAGCATTTT
-	TRBV21-1	TRBJ2-7	21	-	CASSKWPCRGSSGPPLREQYF	TGTGCCAGCAGCAAATGGCCCTGTAGGGGCTCGTCTGGTCCACCCCTTCGTGAGCAGTACTTC
TRBD2	TRBV7-2	TRBJ2-7	15	few	CASSSLSGRSIEQYF	TGTGCCAGCAGCTCCTTAAGCGGGAGATCGATTGAGCAGTACTTC
-	TRBV2	TRBJ2-7	14	-	CASSSDRGLYEQYF	TGTGCCAGCAGCTCCGACAGAGGGCTATACGAGCAGTACTTC
-	TRBV5-1	TRBJ1-2	13	few	CASSLGQESGYTF	TGCGCCAGCAGCTTGGGGCAGGAAAGTGGCTACACCTTC
-	TRBV9	TRBJ1-1	14	-	CASSVAGDVVEAFF	TGTGCCAGCAGCGTAGCGGGGGACGTAGTTGAAGCTTTCTTT
-	TRBV25-1	TRBJ2-1	15	-	CASSQNPSSYNEQFF	TGTGCCAGCAGCCAGAATCCCAGCTCCTACAATGAGCAGTTCTTC
TRBD1	TRBV27	TRBJ2-7	12	-	CASSLTGGEQYF	TGTGCCAGCAGTCTGACAGGGGGCGAGCAGTACTTC
TRBD1	TRBV11-2	TRBJ1-1	17	few	CASSLGGTGTSGTEAFF	TGTGCCAGCAGCTTAGGAGGGACAGGGACTTCGGGCACTGAAGCTTTCTTT
-	TRBV28	TRBJ2-7	15	-	CASRRTRASSYEQYF	TGTGCCAGCAGAAGGACACGGGCGAGCTCCTACGAGCAGTACTTC
TRBD2	TRBV7-2	TRBJ2-5	16	once	CASSLGLARYQETQYF	TGTGCCAGCAGCCTGGGACTAGCGCGCTACCAAGAGACCCAGTACTTC
-	TRBV27	TRBJ2-7	12	-	CASRGSTYEQYF	TGTGCCAGCAGAGGAAGCACCTACGAGCAGTACTTC
-	TRBV5-1	TRBJ2-2	15	-	CASSFRQAGTGELFF	TGCGCCAGCAGCTTTAGACAGGCGGGCACCGGGGAGCTGTTTTTT
-	TRBV29-1	TRBJ1-2	11	-	CSSSGVAGYTF	TGCAGCTCCTCGGGGGTGGCTGGCTACACCTTC
TRBD1	TRBV6-1	TRBJ1-3	15	-	CASSGTGWSGNTIYF	TGTGCCAGCAGTGGGACAGGCTGGTCTGGAAACACCATATATTTT
-	TRBV19	TRBJ1-1	13	-	CASSIAVNTEAFF	TGTGCCAGTAGTATAGCCGTGAACACTGAAGCTTTCTTT
TRBD2	TRBV6-1	TRBJ2-7	14	few	CASRGLAETYEQYF	TGTGCCAGCAGAGGACTAGCGGAGACCTACGAGCAGTACTTC
TRBD2	TRBV19	TRBJ2-7	15	-	CASSIRERGPYEQYF	TGTGCCAGTAGTATTAGGGAGCGGGGACCCTACGAGCAGTACTTC
-	TRBV2	TRBJ2-7	13	-	CASSELTFDEQYF	TGTGCCAGCAGTGAACTCACCTTCGACGAGCAGTACTTC
-	TRBV28	TRBJ2-3	17	few	CASSSQGTGISTDTQYF	TGTGCCAGCAGTTCGCAGGGGACGGGGATTAGCACAGATACGCAGTATTTT
TRBD1	TRBV7-6	TRBJ1-5	16	-	CASSLGTGAGGQPQHF	TGTGCCAGCAGCTTAGGAACCGGGGCAGGGGGTCAGCCCCAGCATTTT
-	TRBV6-6	TRBJ1-5	14	-	CASRNFNGNQPQHF	TGTGCCAGCAGAAACTTCAATGGGAATCAGCCCCAGCATTTT
TRBD2	TRBV27	TRBJ2-2	15	-	CASNKLAGDYRELFF	TGTGCCAGCAACAAGCTAGCGGGAGATTACAGGGAGCTGTTTTTT
TRBD2	TRBV10-3	TRBJ2-2	16	-	CAISALAGEPSGELFF	TGTGCCATCAGTGCCCTAGCGGGAGAACCTTCAGGGGAGCTGTTTTTT
TRBD1	TRBV19	TRBJ1-2	13	few	CASSITGQRSYTF	TGTGCCAGTAGTATAACGGGACAGAGGAGCTACACCTTC
-	TRBV28	TRBJ2-3	15	-	CASSLQQGITDTQYF	TGTGCCAGCAGTTTACAACAGGGTATCACAGATACGCAGTATTTT
-	TRBV27	TRBJ1-2	13	few	CASSLSGNYGYTF	TGTGCCAGCAGTTTATCGGGTAACTATGGCTACACCTTC
TRBD1	TRBV5-4	TRBJ1-4	17	-	CASSLVGQGAYNEKLFF	TGTGCCAGCAGCTTGGTCGGACAGGGGGCCTATAATGAAAAACTGTTTTTT
TRBD1	TRBV5-8	TRBJ1-5	15	once	CASSKGTGPNQPQHF	TGTGCCAGCAGCAAAGGGACAGGTCCCAATCAGCCCCAGCATTTT
-	TRBV5-1	TRBJ1-2	13	-	CASSLGQAGGYTF	TGCGCCAGCAGCTTGGGGCAGGCTGGTGGCTACACCTTC
-	TRBV19	TRBJ2-5	13	-	CASSMDSEETQYF	TGTGCCAGTAGTATGGACAGTGAAGAGACCCAGTACTTC
TRBD2	TRBV5-4	TRBJ2-2	15	-	CASSHTGGLIGELFF	TGTGCCAGCAGCCACACGGGAGGGCTGATCGGGGAGCTGTTTTTT
-	TRBV11-2	TRBJ2-2	13	-	CASSLSHTGELFF	TGTGCCAGCAGCTTATCTCACACCGGGGAGCTGTTTTTT
-	TRBV28	TRBJ2-7	15	-	CASRIRTESSYEQYF	TGTGCCAGCAGGATACGGACAGAAAGCTCCTACGAGCAGTACTTC
-	TRBV28	TRBJ1-3	16	-	CASSPGPRSSGNTIYF	TGTGCCAGCAGTCCGGGACCCCGGAGCTCTGGAAACACCATATATTTT
TRBD2	TRBV30	TRBJ2-7	13	-	CAWSIGEGYEQYF	TGTGCCTGGAGTATCGGGGAGGGGTACGAGCAGTACTTC
-	TRBV21-1	TRBJ2-3	13	-	CASSQQGTDTQYF	TGTGCCAGCAGTCAACAGGGTACAGATACGCAGTATTTT
-	TRBV10-3	TRBJ1-1	13	-	CAISPGRLKEAFF	TGTGCCATCAGCCCCGGACGGCTGAAGGAAGCTTTCTTT
TRBD2	TRBV7-7	TRBJ2-3	16	-	CASSPGLAGGADTQYF	TGTGCTAGCAGCCCGGGACTAGCGGGAGGTGCAGATACGCAGTATTTT
TRBD1	TRBV18	TRBJ2-4	16	-	CASSPQGAPVKNIQYF	TGTGCCAGCTCACCACAGGGGGCGCCAGTCAAAAACATTCAGTACTTC
-	TRBV6-5	TRBJ2-2	13	-	CASRRGGAGELFF	TGTGCCAGCAGACGTGGCGGGGCCGGGGAGCTGTTTTTT
-	TRBV10-1	TRBJ1-3	15	-	CASSDSGRSGNTIYF	TGCGCCAGCAGTGACTCGGGGAGATCTGGAAACACCATATATTTT
-	TRBV7-9	TRBJ2-7	14	-	CASSFQAGPYEQYF	TGTGCCAGCAGCTTTCAGGCGGGCCCATACGAGCAGTACTTC
-	TRBV28	TRBJ1-5	14	-	CASRVGMGFQPQHF	TGTGCCAGCAGGGTCGGCATGGGTTTTCAGCCCCAGCATTTT
TRBD2	TRBV4-1	TRBJ2-3	17	-	CASSQNPGLAPGDTQYF	TGCGCCAGCAGCCAAAACCCGGGACTAGCCCCAGGGGACACGCAGTATTTT
TRBD1	TRBV9	TRBJ1-1	15	-	CASSLTGAPNTEAFF	TGTGCCAGCAGCTTGACAGGGGCCCCGAACACTGAAGCTTTCTTT
-	TRBV29-1	TRBJ2-3	17	-	CSVGTNGPSDSTDTQYF	TGCAGCGTTGGGACCAACGGGCCAAGTGATAGCACAGATACGCAGTATTTT
TRBD2	TRBV27	TRBJ2-5	18	-	CASSKNPGLAGVGETQYF	TGTGCCAGCAGTAAAAATCCGGGACTAGCGGGAGTAGGTGAGACCCAGTACTTC